This T cell receptor (beta chain) stems from a study of early T cells in non-severe SARS-CoV-2 infection. On the study more broadly: Sequencing targeted bulk RNA from unsorted whole blood, leaving chains unpaired.

This clonotype was seen a few times. Unique molecular identifiers were attached to individual cDNA molecules. TCRdb independently ran MiXCR on the 5' RACE reads; one entry per CDR3 protein. The table lists some 61,000 distinct CDR3 sequences, approximately 13% of them singletons. The sample comprised whole blood. The source is an adult who was a healthcare worker with PCR-confirmed SARS-CoV-2 infection or an uninfected control (not recorded which).

The CDR3 loop is CASSLAQGSNQPQHF. The CDR3 DNA follows: TGTGCCAGCAGCTTAGCCCAGGGAAGCAATCAGCCCCAGCATTTT. This chain joins TRBV7-2 and TRBJ1-5, with D possibly TRBD1 on 5 matching bases. Trimming stripped 0 bases from V and 1 base from J, with 7 bases between. Germline loops: CDR1 SGHTA, CDR2 FQGNSA. CDR3 length equals 15 residues.